This entry is about one T cell receptor (beta chain). At one end the junction does not follow the germline gene, possibly because of a read error. This sample is drawn from a study of blood T cells in healthy people across ages. CDR3 length equals 16 residues. Looked up from germline, CDR1 is KGHDR and CDR2 is SFDVKD. Primers used in a second PCR of about 7 to 12 cycles were a sample-barcoded 5' primer and a J-beta primer mix. A template-switch adaptor with 12 random nucleotides tagged each cDNA molecule. TCRdb re-analysed the 5' RACE reads in MiXCR, keeping a single row per CDR3 protein. The table records under 2 million distinct CDR3 sequences, about 31% of them present only once. Donors each provided ten milliliters of peripheral blood. Total RNA extraction produced at least 6 micrograms (per sample) for the study.

The sequence was collected from a woman in her 30s in good health. Material: blood. The chain links TRBV24-1 to TRBJ2-4; 7 bases align to TRBD2. The CDR3 loop is CTTSDTSAQAKNIQYF. The CDR3 DNA sequence: TGTACCACCAGTGATACTAGCGCACAGGCCAAAAACATTCAGTACTTC.